Below are 28 T cell receptor beta chains sequenced from a single sample in a study of molecular identifiers for immune sequencing clone quantification. A single record per CDR3 protein comes from TCRdb applying MiXCR to the PCR reads. Altogether about 320,000 distinct CDR3 sequences are present, about 20% being singletons, with the ten largest covering about 0.79%. The sequencing input was naive CD8+ T cells from blood, with Jurkat cell RNA spiked in. The sample's subset: FACS-sorted CD8+CD4-CCR7+CD45RA+ naive T cells. The receptors here all came from a human donor in good health. Some libraries in this study had Jurkat cell RNA spiked in.

The chain is built from TRBV21-1 and TRBJ1-5; TRBD1 reflects the table's D call only, with no check against the DNA. TRBV21-1 is an annotated pseudogene. CDR3 length equals 22 residues. CDR3 DNA: TGTGCCAGCAGCAAATCAGGCAGGGACGGGGGGCCCCGCGCGATGAGCAATCAGCCCCAGCATTTT. It codes for CASSKSGRDGGPRAMSNQPQHF.

This clonotype was seen at least ten times. The gene calls are TRBV7-9 and TRBJ2-7, with D uncertain. The V and J ends lost 2 bases and 4 bases respectively, with 9 bases between them. The CDR3 is 13 residues long. Germline CDR1 is SEHNR and CDR2 is FQNEAQ (reference sequence). CDR3 coding DNA: TGTGCCAGCAGCTTATCTATTCGGTACGAGCAGTACTTC. Protein sequence: CASSLSIRYEQYF.

This clonotype occurred many times. The chain has TRBV7-6 and TRBJ2-1; TRBD2 matches 11 bases. Germline CDR1 is SGHVS and CDR2 is FNYEAQ. The V segment lost 4 bases and the J segment 6 bases; nucleotides outside the gene matches: 2. The CDR3 runs 14 residues. The CDR3 region has the DNA TGTGCCAGCAGCTCTAGCGGGGGGAGCAATGAGCAGTTCTTC. It translates to CASSSSGGSNEQFF.

For this clonotype: A read error is possible here, since a much larger clone lies one base away. The chain links TRBV29-1 to TRBJ2-7; D is tentatively TRBD1 or TRBD2 (5 bases each). The ends were cut back, 4 bases at V and 3 bases at J, with 13 bases in the middle. There are 13 residues in the CDR3. Germline V gene data show CDR1 as SQVTM and CDR2 as ANQGSEA. The CDR3 DNA sequence: TGCAGCGTTGCTCGGGACGGTGACTACGAGCAGTACTTC. Its translation is CSVARDGDYEQYF.

A word on this clonotype: A read error may be the cause here, since a much bigger clone is one base away. CDR3 protein: CAASTGQGWADTQYF. The CDR3 DNA reads TGTGCCGCCAGCACGGGACAGGGGTGGGCAGATACGCAGTATTTT. The gene calls are TRBV15 and TRBJ2-3; TRBD1 aligns across 10 bases. The germline V gene encodes CDR1 LNHNV and CDR2 YYDKDF (reference sequence). CDR3 length equals 15 residues.

About this clonotype itself: A read error may be the cause here, since a much bigger clone is one base away. This chain connects TRBV12-3 or TRBV12-4 to TRBJ1-1; no clear D. The CDR3 is made up of 15 amino acids. In DNA form, the CDR3 reads TGTGCCAGCACAGCGTATGGGGTTTGGAACACTGGAGCTTTCTTT. The encoded protein is CASTAYGVWNTGAFF.

Note on this clonotype: The junction shows a germline mismatch at one end, possibly a read error. The V call is TRBV29-1, the J call TRBJ2-3; TRBD2 might be the D (6 bases). CDR1 and CDR2 from the germline V gene are SQVTM and ANQGSEA. This CDR3 spans 13 amino acids. Written as DNA, the CDR3 is TGCAGCGTTGAAGAGGACTACACAGATACGCGGTATTTT. Amino acids: CSVEEDYTDTRYF.

This clonotype was observed many times. The chain couples TRBV28 to TRBJ1-4; possibly TRBD1 for D (6 bases). The germline V and J ends were trimmed by 5 bases and 5 bases, with 30 bases remaining between them. CDR3 size: 20 residues. Germline assignment: CDR1 MDHEN and CDR2 SYDVKM. DNA of the CDR3: TGTGCCAGCAGTCCCGAGTTGAGGCAACAGGGCCCGACACTGAATGAAAAACTGTTTTTT. This sequence encodes CASSPELRQQGPTLNEKLFF.

This clonotype was recorded many times. The genes are TRBV2 and TRBJ2-7; 11 bases fit TRBD2. The V and J ends lost 1 base and 3 bases, in that order; junction bases with no gene match: 2. Germline V gene lookup returns CDR1 SNHLY and CDR2 FYNNEI. The CDR3 extends over 15 amino acids. CDR3 coding DNA: TGTGCCAGCAGTGAAGGACTAGCGGGGAGCTACGAGCAGTACTTC. Its translation is CASSEGLAGSYEQYF.

This clonotype has a count of ten or more. The V and J genes are TRBV7-2 and TRBJ2-7, with TRBD1 matching 9 bases. Losses at the gene ends were 1 base for V and 4 bases for J; bases not matched to a gene: 5. This CDR3 is built from 15 residues. CDR1 is SGHTA and CDR2 is FQGNSA in the germline V gene. The CDR3 DNA reads as TGTGCCAGCAGCTTAGGAGGGACAGGGATATACGAGCAGTACTTC. It codes for CASSLGGTGIYEQYF.

For this clonotype: A single base separates this from a much larger clone, so it may be a read error. The genes are TRBV5-6 and TRBJ2-7, with D possibly matching TRBD2 (5 bases). The germline V gene encodes CDR1 SGHDT and CDR2 YYEEEE. This CDR3 contains 15 residues. The germline V and J ends were trimmed by 0 bases and 5 bases, with 15 bases remaining between them. The CDR3 sequence is CASSLAVRRSDEQYF. The CDR3 bases are TGTGCCAGCAGCTTGGCCGTCAGGAGGTCCGACGAGCAGTACTTC.

On this clonotype itself: With a much larger clone just one base away, this may be a read error. V usage is TRBV5-1 and J usage is TRBJ2-3; D perhaps matches TRBD2 (7 bases). CDR3 length: 15 amino acids. Per germline, CDR1 SGHRS and CDR2 YFSETQ. Trimming stripped 3 bases from V and 6 bases from J, with 17 bases between. The CDR3 loop is CASSSGRGELDTQYF. CDR3 sequence (DNA): TGCGCCAGCAGCTCTGGGAGGGGGGAATTGGATACGCAGTATTTT.

Many counts were recorded for this clonotype. J is TRBJ2-7 and V is TRBV20-1; TRBD2 matches 7 bases. CDR1 and CDR2 (germline): DFQATT, SNEGSKA (reference sequence). The trim removed 2 bases at V and 0 bases at J, leaving 1 base unmatched. The CDR3 runs 13 residues. CDR3 protein: CSARLADSYEQYF. The CDR3 DNA reads as TGCAGTGCTAGACTAGCGGACTCCTACGAGCAGTACTTC.

Note on this clonotype: A clone one base away is much larger, so this may be a read error. The chain joins TRBV7-9 to TRBJ1-1; perhaps TRBD1 as D (6 bases). V was clipped by 5 bases and J by 5 bases, with 15 bases between them. The CDR3 has 14 amino acids. Per the germline V gene, CDR1 is SEHNR and CDR2 is FQNEAQ (reference sequence). The DNA for the CDR3 is TGTGCCAGCAGCATCAACGGGGGGCATACTGAAGCTTTCTTT. Translating gives CASSINGGHTEAFF.

This clonotype was observed a handful of times. The chain recombines TRBV10-3 with TRBJ2-7; no reliable D call. Trimming stripped 4 bases from V and 5 bases from J, with 12 bases between. Germline V gene lookup returns CDR1 ENHRY and CDR2 SYGVKD. The CDR3 is 13 residues long. The CDR3 here is CAISGGLFDEQYF. The CDR3 coding sequence is TGTGCCATCAGTGGGGGTTTGTTCGACGAGCAGTACTTC.

This clonotype turned up a few times. The CDR3 region is CASSSPLGVQETQYF. DNA for the CDR3: TGTGCCAGCAGCTCCCCGTTGGGCGTCCAAGAGACCCAGTACTTC. The chain links TRBV7-9 to TRBJ2-5; D remains unclear. The V gene lost 4 bases and the J gene lost 1 base, with 13 bases spanning the gap. The CDR3 sequence is 15 residues long. Germline CDR1 SEHNR, CDR2 FQNEAQ (reference sequence).

The table lists this clonotype with many counts. The rearrangement uses TRBV19 and TRBJ2-7; D is perhaps TRBD1 or TRBD2 (5 bases each). CDR3 size: 14 residues. The ends were cut back, 3 bases at V and 0 bases at J, with 9 bases in the middle. Per the germline V gene, CDR1 is LNHDA and CDR2 is SQIVND (reference sequence). The CDR3 DNA is TGTGCCAGTAGTATCGGGGCTTCCTCCTACGAGCAGTACTTC. Protein sequence: CASSIGASSYEQYF. The whole variable domain, remainder taken from reference TRBV19 and TRBJ2-7, is DGGITQSPKYLFRKEGQNVTLSCEQNLNHDAMYWYRQDPGQGLRLIYYSQIVNDFQKGDIAEGYSVSREKKESFPLTVTSAQKNPTAFYLCASSIGASSYEQYFGPGTRLTVT.

The gene calls are TRBV11-2 and TRBJ1-4; no clear D gene. V was clipped by 0 bases and J by 5 bases, with 13 bases between them. The germline CDR1 and CDR2 sequences are SGHAT and FQNNGV. The CDR3 loop spans 16 amino acids. CDR3 in amino acids: CASSLDLGSSNEKLFF. CDR3 DNA: TGTGCCAGCAGCTTAGATCTGGGGAGCTCGAATGAAAAACTGTTTTTT.

This clonotype was found many times. The chain couples TRBV7-9 to TRBJ1-1; D unresolved. Germline V gives CDR1 SEHNR, CDR2 FQNEAQ (reference sequence). The CDR3 length is 14 residues. V lost 5 bases, J lost 7 bases, and 17 bases lay in between. The CDR3 is CASSPSRGHDEAFF. The CDR3 DNA follows: TGTGCCAGCAGCCCCTCCCGGGGTCACGATGAAGCTTTCTTT.

Worth noting for this clonotype: Since a much larger clone is just one base distant, this may be a read error. The J gene is TRBJ1-5, the V gene TRBV30; D is unclear. The germline V gene encodes CDR1 GTSNPN and CDR2 SVGIG (reference sequence). This CDR3 is built from 12 residues. CDR3 protein: CAWSYANQPRHF. The DNA of the CDR3 is TGTGCCTGGAGTTATGCCAATCAGCCCCGGCATTTT.

Concerning this clonotype: This may be a read error, as it is one base from a much larger clone. The chain recombines TRBV25-1 with TRBJ2-7, with 9 nucleotides matching TRBD2. J was trimmed by 3 bases and V by 6 bases; bases with no gene match: 15. This CDR3 contains 17 residues. Germline CDR1 MGHDK, CDR2 SYGVNS. CDR3 loop: CASSATGTSTNLYEQYF. Written as DNA, the CDR3 is TGTGCCAGCAGCGCCACCGGGACTAGCACGAACCTCTACGAGCAGTACTTC.

The chain couples TRBV13 to TRBJ2-7; 11 bases are a match to TRBD1. There are 14 residues in the CDR3. The ends lost 8 bases at V and 4 bases at J; junction bases unmatched: 7. The germline CDR1 and CDR2 sequences are PRHDT and FYEKMQ (reference sequence). CDR3 in amino acids: CASGNRDRGYEQYF. CDR3 coding DNA: TGTGCCAGCGGCAACCGGGACAGGGGGTACGAGCAGTACTTC.

This clonotype was counted at least ten times. The genes are TRBV29-1 and TRBJ2-3, with 14 bases identical to TRBD2. The J segment lost 3 bases and the V segment lost 4 bases, leaving 0 bases of the junction unmatched. The CDR3 totals 14 residues. Looked up from germline, CDR1 is SQVTM and CDR2 is ANQGSEA. CDR3 sequence (DNA): TGCAGCGTTGGGACTAGCGGGAGGACAGATACGCAGTATTTT. It is translated as CSVGTSGRTDTQYF.

This clonotype was recorded at least ten times. The chain combines TRBV11-2 with TRBJ2-3; 8 nucleotides align to TRBD2. Germline V CDR1 and CDR2: SGHAT, FQNNGV. The CDR3 runs to 17 residues. The V gene end was trimmed by 6 bases and the J gene end by 3 bases; junction bases not matched to a gene: 14. Written as DNA, the CDR3 is TGTGCCAGCAGTTGGGGACTAGTTCGTTCTAAGACAGATACGCAGTATTTT. Its translation is CASSWGLVRSKTDTQYF.

Details on this clonotype: A much more abundant neighbour one base away suggests this may be a read error. The gene calls are TRBV4-1 and TRBJ1-5; weak D call: TRBD1 (5 bases). Germline CDR1 is MGHRA and CDR2 is YSYEKL. The CDR3 is made up of 14 amino acids. The CDR3 here is CASSDQGYNLPQHF. The CDR3 DNA sequence: TGCGCCAGCAGCGACCAGGGTTACAATCTGCCCCAGCATTTT.

In this sample, this clonotype turned up a few times. A much larger clone lies one base from this, so it may be a read error. The chain links TRBV7-2 to TRBJ2-1; D unclear. Germline-derived CDR1 and CDR2 are SGHTA and FQGNSA. The CDR3 has 14 amino acids. Trimming cost V 5 bases and J 8 bases, with 16 bases left between them. CDR3 region: CASSPSGSHDEQFF. For the CDR3, the DNA is TGTGCCAGCAGCCCCTCAGGTTCCCACGATGAGCAGTTCTTC.

This clonotype was found many times. This chain uses TRBV7-9 with TRBJ2-3, with 7 positions matching TRBD2. CDR1 is SEHNR, CDR2 FQNEAQ, per germline (reference sequence). The CDR3 has 17 amino acids. Losses at the gene ends were 1 base for V and 1 base for J; bases not matched to a gene: 8. CDR3 sequence reads: CASSLEIQRGGTDTQYF. CDR3 sequence (DNA): TGTGCCAGCAGCTTAGAAATCCAGCGGGGTGGCACAGATACGCAGTATTTT.

This chain joins TRBV7-6 and TRBJ2-7, with D perhaps matching TRBD1 or TRBD2 (5 bases each). The CDR3 covers 15 residues. V lost 5 bases and J lost 5, with 19 bases in between. Looked up from germline, CDR1 is SGHVS and CDR2 is FNYEAQ. The CDR3 DNA is TGTGCCAGCAGCCCACGGGACGGGACCTTGCACGAGCAGTACTTC. It codes for CASSPRDGTLHEQYF. The full variable domain, completed using reference TRBV7-6 and TRBJ2-7, is GAGVSQSPRYKVTKRGQDVALRCDPISGHVSLYWYRQALGQGPEFLTYFNYEAQQDKSGLPNDRFSAERPEGSISTLTIQRTEQRDSAMYRCASSPRDGTLHEQYFGPGTRLTVT.